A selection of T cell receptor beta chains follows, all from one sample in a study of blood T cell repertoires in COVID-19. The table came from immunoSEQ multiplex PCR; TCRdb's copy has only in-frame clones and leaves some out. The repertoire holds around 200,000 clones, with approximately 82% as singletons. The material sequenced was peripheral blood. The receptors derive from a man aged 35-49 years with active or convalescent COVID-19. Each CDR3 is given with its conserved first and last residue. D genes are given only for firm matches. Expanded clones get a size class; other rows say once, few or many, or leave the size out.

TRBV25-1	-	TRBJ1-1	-	CASSDPRGAFF	TGTGCCAGCAGTGACCCCAGGGGAGCTTTCTTT
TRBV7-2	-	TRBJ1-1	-	CASSAGVTEAFF	TGTGCCAGCAGCGCCGGGGTGACTGAAGCTTTCTTT
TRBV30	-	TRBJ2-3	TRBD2	CACPVGTSGRARTQYF	TGTGCCTGCCCAGTAGGGACTAGCGGGAGGGCCAGAACGCAGTATTTT
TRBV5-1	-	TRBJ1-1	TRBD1	CASSHGQGAVTEAFF	TGCGCCAGCAGCCATGGACAGGGGGCAGTGACTGAAGCTTTCTTT
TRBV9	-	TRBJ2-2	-	CASSLRDRMNTGELFF	TGTGCCAGCAGCCTCCGAGACAGAATGAACACCGGGGAGCTGTTTTTT
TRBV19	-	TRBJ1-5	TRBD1	CASSPGQGNQPQHF	TGTGCCAGTAGTCCAGGACAGGGAAATCAGCCCCAGCATTTT
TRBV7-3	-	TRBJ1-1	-	CASSSQKNTEAFF	TGTGCCAGCAGCTCCCAGAAGAACACTGAAGCTTTCTTT
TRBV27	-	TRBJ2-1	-	CASSWGGEQFF	TGTGCCAGCAGTTGGGGCGGAGAGCAGTTCTTC
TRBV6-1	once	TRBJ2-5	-	CASSETAQETQYF	TGTGCCAGCAGTGAGACAGCACAAGAGACCCAGTACTTC
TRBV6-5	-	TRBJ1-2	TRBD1	CASSYSGTGGAYGYTF	TGTGCCAGCAGTTACTCGGGGACAGGGGGCGCCTATGGCTACACCTTC
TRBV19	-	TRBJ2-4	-	CASSMNSPKNIQYF	TGTGCCAGTAGTATGAACAGCCCCAAAAACATTCAGTACTTC
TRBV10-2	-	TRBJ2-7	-	CASSFGGTHSYEQYF	TGCGCCAGCAGTTTCGGTGGGACACACTCCTACGAGCAGTACTTC
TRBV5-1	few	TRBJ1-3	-	CASSLDRAVDTIYF	TGCGCCAGCAGCTTGGACAGGGCGGTCGACACCATATATTTT
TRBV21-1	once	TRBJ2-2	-	CASSTNGGADTGELFF	TGTGCCAGCAGTACCAACGGAGGGGCGGACACCGGGGAGCTGTTTTTT
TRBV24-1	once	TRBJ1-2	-	CATSDTGSLNYGYTF	TGTGCCACCAGTGATACGGGATCCCTAAACTATGGCTACACCTTC
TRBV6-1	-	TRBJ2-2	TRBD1	CASSELGTGGWAGELFF	TGTGCCAGCAGTGAACTTGGGACAGGGGGCTGGGCCGGGGAGCTGTTTTTT
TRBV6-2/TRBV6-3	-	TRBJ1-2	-	CASSPAIGQRYGYTF	TGTGCCAGCAGTCCCGCGATTGGACAACGCTATGGCTACACCTTC
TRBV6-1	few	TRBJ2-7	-	CASSEYGGNEQYF	TGTGCCAGCAGTGAATACGGAGGGAACGAGCAGTACTTC
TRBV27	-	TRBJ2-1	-	CASSLLGGGPYNEQFF	TGTGCCAGCAGTTTACTTGGGGGGGGGCCCTACAATGAGCAGTTCTTC
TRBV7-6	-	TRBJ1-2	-	CASSLQGSFGYTF	TGTGCCAGCAGCTTACAGGGATCGTTCGGCTACACCTTC
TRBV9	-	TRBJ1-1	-	CASSLDTGTNTEAFF	TGTGCCAGCAGCTTAGACACAGGGACGAACACTGAAGCTTTCTTT
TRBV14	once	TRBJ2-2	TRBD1	CASSPRTGLSTGELFF	TGTGCCAGCAGCCCCCGGACAGGGTTGAGCACCGGGGAGCTGTTTTTT
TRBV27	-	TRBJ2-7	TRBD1	CASSPRQGGINEQYF	TGTGCCAGCAGTCCGCGACAGGGGGGTATCAACGAGCAGTACTTC
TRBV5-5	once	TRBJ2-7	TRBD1	CASSVTGGAEQYF	TGTGCCAGCAGCGTGACAGGGGGCGCCGAGCAGTACTTC
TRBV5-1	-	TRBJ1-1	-	CASSSGTFKRMNTEAFF	TGCGCCAGCAGCTCCGGGACTTTCAAGAGGATGAACACTGAAGCTTTCTTT
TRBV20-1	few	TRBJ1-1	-	CSAPVYTEAFF	TGCAGTGCTCCGGTGTATACTGAAGCTTTCTTT
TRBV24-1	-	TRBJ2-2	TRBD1	CATTDRAAGELFF	TGTGCCACCACGGACAGGGCCGCCGGGGAGCTGTTTTTT
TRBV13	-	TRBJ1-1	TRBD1	CASSPDRGLNTEAFF	TGTGCCAGCAGCCCCGACAGGGGGCTGAACACTGAAGCTTTCTTT
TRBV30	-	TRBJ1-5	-	CAWSGPGGFNQPQHF	TGTGCCTGGAGTGGCCCTGGGGGGTTCAATCAGCCCCAGCATTTT
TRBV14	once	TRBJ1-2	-	CASSQETGNYGYTF	TGTGCCAGCAGCCAAGAAACAGGGAACTATGGCTACACCTTC
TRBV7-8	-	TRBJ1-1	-	CASSLVPGTEAFF	TGTGCCAGCAGCTTAGTCCCAGGGACTGAAGCTTTCTTT
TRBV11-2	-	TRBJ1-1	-	CASSLGVLNTEAFF	TGTGCCAGCAGCTTAGGAGTACTGAACACTGAAGCTTTCTTT
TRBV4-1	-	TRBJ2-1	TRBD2	CASSQIPGLAGGRTYNEQFF	TGCGCCAGCAGCCAGATCCCGGGACTAGCGGGAGGAAGAACCTACAATGAGCAGTTCTTC
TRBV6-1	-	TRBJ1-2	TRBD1	CASSEMGQGGSYGYTF	TGTGCCAGCAGTGAAATGGGACAGGGTGGGAGCTATGGCTACACCTTC
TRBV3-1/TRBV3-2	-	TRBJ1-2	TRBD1	CASSQNTGTGAYGYTF	TGTGCCAGCAGCCAAAATACCGGGACAGGGGCCTATGGCTACACCTTC
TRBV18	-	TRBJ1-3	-	CASSPGGIGLSSGNTIYF	TGTGCCAGCTCACCCGGCGGTATCGGTCTAAGCTCTGGAAACACCATATATTTT
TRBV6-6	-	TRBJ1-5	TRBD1	CASSYSHRGQEPQHF	TGTGCCAGCAGTTACTCCCACAGGGGGCAGGAGCCCCAGCATTTT
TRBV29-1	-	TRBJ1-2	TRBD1	CSAGTGGSYGYTF	TGCAGCGCTGGGACAGGGGGTAGCTATGGCTACACCTTC
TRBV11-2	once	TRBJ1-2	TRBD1	CASSLGQVNYGYTF	TGTGCCAGCAGCCTTGGACAGGTTAACTATGGCTACACCTTC
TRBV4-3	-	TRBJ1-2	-	CASSQDRGAGGYTF	TGCGCCAGCAGCCAAGATCGGGGGGCGGGAGGCTACACCTTC
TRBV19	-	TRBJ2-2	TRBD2	CASSPERGVVAGELFF	TGTGCCAGTAGTCCCGAGCGGGGGGTGGTAGCCGGGGAGCTGTTTTTT
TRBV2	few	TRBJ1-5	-	CASSLTNQPQHF	TGTGCCAGCAGCCTAACCAATCAGCCCCAGCATTTT
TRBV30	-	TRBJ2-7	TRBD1	CAWSTGTVLYF	TGTGCCTGGAGTACAGGGACAGTTCTGTACTTC
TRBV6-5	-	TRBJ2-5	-	CASRNRGGQETQYF	TGTGCCAGCAGAAACAGGGGAGGTCAAGAGACCCAGTACTTC
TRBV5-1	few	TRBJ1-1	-	CASSLRVQGPNTEAFF	TGCGCCAGCAGCTTACGAGTACAGGGACCTAACACTGAAGCTTTCTTT
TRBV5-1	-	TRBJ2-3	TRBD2	CASSPGTSGGASDTQYF	TGCGCCAGCAGCCCCGGCACTAGCGGGGGGGCATCAGATACGCAGTATTTT
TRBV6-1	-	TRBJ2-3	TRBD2	CASSESRGRVTDTQYF	TGTGCCAGCAGTGAATCTCGCGGGAGGGTGACAGATACGCAGTATTTT